The next 29 T cell receptor beta chains were all read from a single sample in a study of OX40 agonist ivuxolimab in advanced cancers. This table comes from immunoSEQ multiplex PCR, and its TCRdb copy is limited to in-frame clones, with some not included. The profile shows roughly 80,000 clones, roughly 83% of them singletons. The sequences come from CD4+ or CD8+ T cells sorted from blood, collected in a trial of the OX40 agonist ivuxolimab. The receptors come from an adult with an advanced solid tumor such as melanoma, head and neck, liver or kidney cancer.

The chain carries TRBV6-1 and TRBJ1-1; 7 positions agree with TRBD1. The length of the CDR3 is 15 residues. J was trimmed by 11 bases and V by 4 bases; bases with no gene match: 16. The germline V gene has CDR1 MNHNS and CDR2 SASEGT. As DNA, the CDR3 is TGTGCCAGCAGTGGCCGGACAACAGGGGCGAGGAGCGCTTTCTTT. Translating gives CASSGRTTGARSAFF.

The chain has TRBV5-8 and TRBJ2-3, with TRBD2 matching over 13 bases. This CDR3 has 16 residues. Germline V gene sequence: CDR1 SGHTS, CDR2 YDEGEE. The V and J ends lost 4 bases and 2 bases, in that order; junction bases with no gene match: 4. The CDR3 reads CASSTGLAGSTDTQYF. DNA of the CDR3: TGTGCCAGCAGCACGGGACTAGCGGGGTCCACAGATACGCAGTATTTT.

In nucleotides, the CDR3 is TGTGCCAGCAGCTTGGGGCCTAGCGGGGGACCGTCCAATGAGCAGTTCTTC. Translation: CASSLGPSGGPSNEQFF. The gene calls are TRBV5-4 and TRBJ2-1, with 10 bases lining up with TRBD2. In germline, CDR1 is SGHNT, CDR2 YYREEE (reference sequence). The CDR3 is 17 amino acids. After removal of 0 bases from V and 6 bases from J, the junction contained 9 bases not matched to a gene.

The rearrangement uses TRBV2 and TRBJ2-1; D ambiguous. CDR3 length: 12 residues. V lost 8 bases and J lost 10, with 15 bases in between. Germline loops: CDR1 SNHLY, CDR2 FYNNEI. As DNA, the CDR3 is TGTGCCAGCGGAAGGTCACCGATCGAGCAGTTCTTC. Its translation is CASGRSPIEQFF.

The chain employs TRBV5-5 and TRBJ1-5, with D hard to call. The CDR3 loop spans 13 amino acids. The V end was cut by 1 base, the J end by 4 bases, with 6 bases between. Germline V gives CDR1 SGHKS, CDR2 YYEKEE (reference sequence). Here the CDR3 DNA reads TGTGCCAGCAGCTTGTGGGGTAATCAGCCCCAGCATTTT. Translating gives CASSLWGNQPQHF.

The chain employs TRBV18 and TRBJ2-7, with 16 bases fitting TRBD2. CDR3 length: 18 amino acids. Germline values: CDR1 KGHSH, CDR2 LQKENI. The trim removed 3 bases at V and 0 bases at J, leaving 5 bases unmatched. CDR3 amino acids: CASSPPGLAGGSSYEQYF. CDR3 DNA: TGTGCCAGCTCACCCCCGGGACTAGCGGGGGGGAGCTCCTACGAGCAGTACTTC. The full variable domain, in which reference TRBV18 and TRBJ2-7 provide the parts outside the CDR3, is NAGVMQNPRHLVRRRGQEARLRCSPMKGHSHVYWYRQLPEEGLKFMVYLQKENIIDESGMPKERFSAEFPKEGPSILRIQQVVRGDSAAYFCASSPPGLAGGSSYEQYFGPGTRLTVT.

V gene TRBV4-1 combines with J gene TRBJ2-7; the D gene is possibly TRBD2 (6 bases). The V end lost 1 base, the J end lost 0 bases, and 22 bases lay between the germline ends. Germline V gives CDR1 MGHRA, CDR2 YSYEKL. This CDR3 has 19 amino acids. CDR3 residues: CASSQALIGLASSSYEQYF. CDR3 DNA: TGCGCCAGCAGCCAAGCCCTGATTGGGCTAGCGTCGAGCTCCTACGAGCAGTACTTC.

The chain joins TRBV19 to TRBJ1-3; D remains unclear. This CDR3 has 17 residues. V lost 3 bases and J 0 bases, leaving 15 bases between the germline ends. Germline V lookup: CDR1 LNHDA, CDR2 SQIVND (reference sequence). The CDR3 protein is CASSMVLGRFSGNTIYF. The DNA of the CDR3 is TGTGCCAGTAGTATGGTGCTCGGACGCTTCTCTGGAAACACCATATATTTT.

This sequence joins TRBV7-3 and TRBJ2-5; a possible D gene is TRBD2 (6 bases). The ends were cut back, 5 bases at V and 7 bases at J, with 14 bases in the middle. CDR3 length: 13 residues. The germline V gene has CDR1 SGHTA and CDR2 FQGTGA. CDR3 nucleotide sequence: TGTGCCAGCAGCCCCGGGACTCCGGGGACCCAGTACTTC. The encoded protein is CASSPGTPGTQYF.

This chain uses TRBV19 with TRBJ1-2; D remains ambiguous. The CDR3 extends over 13 amino acids. Germline V gene sequence: CDR1 LNHDA, CDR2 SQIVND (reference sequence). Trimming pared 1 base from V and 8 bases from J, leaving 11 bases between. In DNA form, the CDR3 reads TGTGCCAGTAGTATAGGGGAGAGGGTAGGCTACACCTTC. Translating gives CASSIGERVGYTF.

The gene calls are TRBV5-1 and TRBJ2-1; D remains ambiguous. The CDR3 covers 16 residues. CDR1 is SGHRS, CDR2 YFSETQ, per germline. The V end lost 0 bases, the J end lost 0 bases, and 10 bases lay between the germline ends. In nucleotides, the CDR3 is TGCGCCAGCAGCTTGGAAAGCATCCGCTCCTACAATGAGCAGTTCTTC. It encodes CASSLESIRSYNEQFF.

In regard to this clone: This sample also contains other DNA sequences that code for the same CDR3. This sequence joins TRBV5-1 and TRBJ1-1; D is possibly TRBD1 (5 bases). The CDR3 sequence is 14 residues long. CDR1 is SGHRS and CDR2 is YFSETQ in the germline V gene. Trimming left V 4 bases short and J 1 base short, with 11 bases between. CDR3 nucleotides: TGCGCCAGCAGCGTGACGGGGGAGAACACTGAAGCTTTCTTT. This encodes CASSVTGENTEAFF.

This clone was found a few times. The chain recombines TRBV5-6 with TRBJ1-2; 7 bases align to TRBD1. V was clipped by 6 bases and J by 4 bases; unmatched bases: 3. In germline, CDR1 is SGHDT, CDR2 YYEEEE. The CDR3 runs 12 residues. In DNA form, the CDR3 reads TGTGCCAGCACCCGGGACAGCTATGGCTACACCTTC. As protein: CASTRDSYGYTF.

The chain carries TRBV6-5 and TRBJ2-1, with unresolved D. Per the germline V gene, CDR1 is MNHEY and CDR2 is SVGAGI. V was pared by 2 bases and J by 10 bases, with 18 bases between. The CDR3 has 15 amino acids. CDR3 region: CASSYGRSAFGEQFF. The CDR3 DNA reads TGTGCCAGCAGTTACGGCAGGTCGGCCTTTGGAGAGCAGTTCTTC.

The V and J genes are TRBV18 and TRBJ1-1; possible D gene TRBD1, 5 bases. Germline lookup yields CDR1 KGHSH and CDR2 LQKENI. The CDR3 extends over 15 amino acids. The V end lost 3 bases, the J end lost 4 bases, and 15 bases lay between the germline ends. CDR3 amino acids: CASSPLDSLGTEAFF. The CDR3 nucleotides are TGTGCCAGCTCACCGCTCGACAGTCTAGGCACTGAAGCTTTCTTT.

The rearrangement uses TRBV9 and TRBJ2-1; 13 nucleotides agree with TRBD2. This CDR3 spans 16 amino acids. Germline loops: CDR1 SGDLS, CDR2 YYNGEE. V dropped 7 bases and J dropped 6; count of bases not matched to a gene: 10. The chain's CDR3 is CASGHLGLAGLNEQFF. The CDR3 nucleotides are TGTGCCAGCGGACATTTGGGACTAGCGGGACTCAATGAGCAGTTCTTC. The variable domain in full, with the rest retrieved from reference TRBV9 and TRBJ2-1, is DSGVTQTPKHLITATGQRVTLRCSPRSGDLSVYWYQQSLDQGLQFLIQYYNGEERAKGNILERFSAQQFPDLHSELNLSSLELGDSALYFCASGHLGLAGLNEQFFGPGTRLTVL.

This clone was counted once. Here the CDR3 DNA reads TGCGCCAGCAGCCAGGGGGGGAGTGGGACTGAAGCTTTCTTT. This sequence encodes CASSQGGSGTEAFF. This rearrangement joins TRBV4-1 to TRBJ1-1; TRBD1 might be the D (5 bases). Germline V lookup: CDR1 MGHRA, CDR2 YSYEKL. The CDR3 totals 14 residues. Trimming pared 3 bases from V and 5 bases from J, leaving 13 bases between.

The chain has TRBV6-1 and TRBJ1-2; 8 bases map to TRBD1. The germline V gene encodes CDR1 MNHNS and CDR2 SASEGT. V was clipped by 6 bases and J by 0 bases; unmatched bases: 6. CDR3 length equals 15 residues. CDR3 in DNA: TGTGCCAGCAGAATCCGGGACAGGACTAACTATGGCTACACCTTC. Encoded protein: CASRIRDRTNYGYTF.

This chain links TRBV7-8 with TRBJ2-5; 9 bases map to TRBD1. CDR1 is SGHVS and CDR2 is FQNEAQ in the germline V gene. The CDR3 runs 14 residues. V trimming: 5 bases; J trimming: 5 bases; junction bases outside the gene matches: 6. The CDR3 nucleotides read TGTGCCAGCAGCGTAACAGGGGGCCTTGAGACCCAGTACTTC. Protein sequence: CASSVTGGLETQYF.

The V call is TRBV5-1, the J call TRBJ1-1, with D possibly matching TRBD1 (5 bases). Germline lookup yields CDR1 SGHRS and CDR2 YFSETQ. Trimming took 4 bases from V and 4 from J, leaving 5 bases between them. This CDR3 comprises 11 residues. The CDR3 reads CASSDSTEAFF. The CDR3 bases are TGCGCCAGCAGCGACAGCACTGAAGCTTTCTTT.

This clone was observed a single time. V is TRBV29-1 and J is TRBJ1-2; no clear D gene. Germline V gene data show CDR1 as SQVTM and CDR2 as ANQGSEA. The CDR3 is 16 residues long. V was cut by 4 bases and J by 1 base, with 19 bases left in between. The CDR3 DNA follows: TGCAGCGTTGGTCAACACCCCGGGCGCCATAACTATGGCTACACCTTC. Its protein product is CSVGQHPGRHNYGYTF.

This rearrangement joins TRBV7-2 to TRBJ2-5, with 8 positions matching TRBD2. The ends lost 3 bases at V and 4 bases at J; junction bases unmatched: 1. The length of the CDR3 is 13 residues. In germline, CDR1 is SGHTA, CDR2 FQGNSA. DNA of the CDR3: TGTGCCAGCAGCTTTACTAGCGGAGAGACCCAGTACTTC. Amino acids: CASSFTSGETQYF.

In its sample, this clone was seen once. The rearrangement uses TRBV7-8 and TRBJ1-6; 8 bases are shared with TRBD1. CDR3 length equals 16 residues. CDR1 is SGHVS, CDR2 FQNEAQ, per germline. J lost 10 bases, V lost 5 bases, and 13 bases had no gene match. In nucleotides, the CDR3 is TGTGCCAGCAGCCTGGGGTGGACAGGGCGATCCTCACCCCTCCACTTT. Its translation is CASSLGWTGRSSPLHF. Full variable domain (missing parts from reference TRBV7-8 and TRBJ1-6): GAGVSQSPRYKVAKRGQDVALRCDPISGHVSLFWYQQALGQGPEFLTYFQNEAQLDKSGLPSDRFFAERPEGSVSTLKIQRTQQEDSAVYLCASSLGWTGRSSPLHFGNGTRLTVT.

The rearrangement links TRBV6-1 to TRBJ2-6; D unclear. Between the trimmed V and J ends, which lost 1 base and 0 bases, there was a span of 10 bases. CDR3 length: 17 residues. Looked up from germline, CDR1 is MNHNS and CDR2 is SASEGT. The CDR3 DNA follows: TGTGCCAGCAGTGAAGTAGCACGGCTCTCTGGGGCCAACGTCCTGACTTTC. Amino acid sequence: CASSEVARLSGANVLTF.

This chain links TRBV5-1 with TRBJ1-2; the match to TRBD1 covers 7 bases. CDR3 length: 16 residues. Per the germline V gene, CDR1 is SGHRS and CDR2 is YFSETQ. V lost 4 bases, J lost 7 bases, and 16 bases stayed unmatched. CDR3 sequence: CASSPTTGVGPRGYTF. The CDR3 DNA reads TGCGCCAGCAGCCCCACAACAGGGGTGGGGCCTCGTGGCTACACCTTC.

The rearrangement uses TRBV19 and TRBJ2-3; 11 nucleotides align to TRBD1. Trimming took 3 bases from V and 4 from J; bases not matched to a gene: 3. CDR1 LNHDA and CDR2 SQIVND come from the germline V gene (reference sequence). The CDR3 contains 15 residues. CDR3 region: CASSMTGQGADTQYF. DNA for the CDR3: TGTGCCAGTAGTATGACGGGACAGGGGGCAGATACGCAGTATTTT.

The genes are TRBV19 and TRBJ1-4; no firm D call. The CDR3 covers 14 residues. CDR1 LNHDA and CDR2 SQIVND come from the germline V gene (reference sequence). V shed 3 bases and J shed 4 bases, with 9 bases lying between them. The CDR3 loop reads CASSIGRFNEKLFF. CDR3 DNA sequence: TGTGCCAGTAGTATTGGACGGTTTAATGAAAAACTGTTTTTT.

The rearrangement links TRBV27 to TRBJ2-1; tentative D call: TRBD2 (5 bases). The germline V and J ends were trimmed by 4 bases and 0 bases, with 10 bases remaining between them. Germline-derived CDR1 and CDR2 are MNHEY and SMNVEV (reference sequence). This CDR3 spans 15 amino acids. The CDR3 sequence: CASSSAVGSYNEQFF. Written as DNA, the CDR3 is TGTGCCAGCAGTTCAGCGGTCGGCTCCTACAATGAGCAGTTCTTC.

The V and J genes are TRBV27 and TRBJ1-5; D possibly corresponds to TRBD1 (5 bases). Germline-derived CDR1 and CDR2 are MNHEY and SMNVEV (reference sequence). V was pared by 2 bases and J by 10 bases, with 15 bases between. CDR3 length: 14 residues. CDR3 amino acids: CASSLMWGERPQHF. The DNA of the CDR3 is TGTGCCAGCAGTTTAATGTGGGGGGAACGACCCCAGCATTTT.